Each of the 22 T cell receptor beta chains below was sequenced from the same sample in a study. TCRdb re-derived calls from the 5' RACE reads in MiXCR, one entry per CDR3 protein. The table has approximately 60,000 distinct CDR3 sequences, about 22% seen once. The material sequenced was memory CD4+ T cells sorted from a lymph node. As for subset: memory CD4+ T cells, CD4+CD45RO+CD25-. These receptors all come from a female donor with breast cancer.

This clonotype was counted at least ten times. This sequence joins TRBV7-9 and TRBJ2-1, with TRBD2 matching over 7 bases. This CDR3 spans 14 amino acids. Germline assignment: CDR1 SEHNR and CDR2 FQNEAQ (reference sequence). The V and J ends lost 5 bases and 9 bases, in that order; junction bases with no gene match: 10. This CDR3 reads CASSPQRGRIEQFF. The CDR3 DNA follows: TGTGCCAGCAGCCCCCAGCGGGGCAGGATTGAGCAGTTCTTC.

CDR3 loop: CATSDATGRYNEQFF. CDR3 DNA sequence: TGTGCCACCAGTGATGCGACAGGAAGGTACAATGAGCAGTTCTTC. The V and J genes are TRBV24-1 and TRBJ2-1; a possible D gene is TRBD1 (6 bases). The CDR3 contains 15 residues. The V gene lost 3 bases and the J gene lost 4 bases, with 12 bases spanning the gap. The germline gives CDR1 KGHDR, CDR2 SFDVKD.

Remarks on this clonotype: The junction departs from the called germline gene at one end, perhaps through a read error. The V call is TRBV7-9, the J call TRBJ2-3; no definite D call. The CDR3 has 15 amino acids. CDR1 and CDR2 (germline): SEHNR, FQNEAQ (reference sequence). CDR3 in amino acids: CASNPERLSIDTQYF. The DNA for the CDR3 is TGTGCCAGCAACCCAGAGAGACTTAGCATAGATACGCAGTATTTT.

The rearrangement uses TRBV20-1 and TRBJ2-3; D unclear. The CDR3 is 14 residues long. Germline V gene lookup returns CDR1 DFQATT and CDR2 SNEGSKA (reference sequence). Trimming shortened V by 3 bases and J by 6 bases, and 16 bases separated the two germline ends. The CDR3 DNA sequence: TGCAGTGCTAGCCCCAGACATCGTCGGGATACGCAGTATTTT. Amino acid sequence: CSASPRHRRDTQYF.

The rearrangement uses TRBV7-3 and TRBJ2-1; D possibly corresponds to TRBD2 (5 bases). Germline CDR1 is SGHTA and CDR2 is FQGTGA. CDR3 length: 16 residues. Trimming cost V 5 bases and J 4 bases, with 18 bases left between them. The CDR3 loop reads CASSPQPRVFYNEQFF. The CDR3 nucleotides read TGTGCCAGCAGCCCCCAGCCGCGGGTTTTTTACAATGAGCAGTTCTTC.

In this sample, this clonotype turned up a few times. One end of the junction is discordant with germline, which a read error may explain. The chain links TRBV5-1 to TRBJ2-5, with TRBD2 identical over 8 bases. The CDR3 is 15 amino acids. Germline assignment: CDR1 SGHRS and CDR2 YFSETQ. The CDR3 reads CAGSPGLVVRETQYF. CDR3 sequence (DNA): TGCGCCGGCAGCCCGGGACTAGTGGTTAGGGAGACCCAGTACTTC.

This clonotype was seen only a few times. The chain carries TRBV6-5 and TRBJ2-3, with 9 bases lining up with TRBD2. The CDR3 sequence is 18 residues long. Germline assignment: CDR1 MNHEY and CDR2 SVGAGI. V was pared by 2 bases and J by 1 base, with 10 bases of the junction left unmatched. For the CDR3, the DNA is TGTGCCAGCAGTTACAGAGGAGGCGGGGGGGCCGGCACAGATACGCAGTATTTT. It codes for CASSYRGGGGAGTDTQYF.

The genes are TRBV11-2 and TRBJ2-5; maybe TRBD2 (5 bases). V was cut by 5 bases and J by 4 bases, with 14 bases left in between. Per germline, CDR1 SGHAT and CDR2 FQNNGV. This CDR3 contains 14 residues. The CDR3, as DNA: TGTGCCAGCAGCCAAACTAGGAGCGGAGAGACCCAGTACTTC. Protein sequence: CASSQTRSGETQYF.

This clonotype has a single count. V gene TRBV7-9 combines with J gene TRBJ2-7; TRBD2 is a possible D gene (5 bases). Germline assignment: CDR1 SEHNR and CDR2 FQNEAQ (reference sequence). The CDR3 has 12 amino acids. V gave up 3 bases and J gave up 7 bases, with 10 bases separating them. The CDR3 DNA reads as TGTGCCAGCAGCTTTACGTCGGGGGAGCAGTACTTC. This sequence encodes CASSFTSGEQYF.

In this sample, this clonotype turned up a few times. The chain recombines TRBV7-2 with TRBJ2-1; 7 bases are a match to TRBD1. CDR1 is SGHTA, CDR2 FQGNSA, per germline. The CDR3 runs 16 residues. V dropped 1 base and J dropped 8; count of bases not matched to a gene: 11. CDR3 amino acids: CASSLEGARVRDEQFF. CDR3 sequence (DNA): TGTGCCAGCAGCTTAGAGGGGGCGCGTGTAAGGGATGAGCAGTTCTTC.

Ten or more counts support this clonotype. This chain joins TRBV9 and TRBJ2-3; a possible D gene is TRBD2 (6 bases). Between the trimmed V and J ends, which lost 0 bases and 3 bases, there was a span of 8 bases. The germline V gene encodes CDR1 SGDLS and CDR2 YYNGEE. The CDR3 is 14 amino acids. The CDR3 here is CASSVDGRTDTQYF. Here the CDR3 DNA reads TGTGCCAGCAGCGTAGATGGGAGGACAGATACGCAGTATTTT.

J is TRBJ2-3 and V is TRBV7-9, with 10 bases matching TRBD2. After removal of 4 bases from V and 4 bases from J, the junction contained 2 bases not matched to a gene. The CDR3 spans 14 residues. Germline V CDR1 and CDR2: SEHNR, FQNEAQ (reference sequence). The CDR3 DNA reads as TGTGCCAGCAGCTCGGGGACTAGCGCAGATACGCAGTATTTT. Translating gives CASSSGTSADTQYF.

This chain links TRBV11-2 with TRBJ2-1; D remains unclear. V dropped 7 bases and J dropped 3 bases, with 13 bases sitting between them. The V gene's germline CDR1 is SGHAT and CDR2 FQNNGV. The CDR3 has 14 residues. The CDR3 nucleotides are TGTGCCAGCATCTCAGGACCCAGCTACAATGAGCAGTTCTTC. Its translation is CASISGPSYNEQFF.

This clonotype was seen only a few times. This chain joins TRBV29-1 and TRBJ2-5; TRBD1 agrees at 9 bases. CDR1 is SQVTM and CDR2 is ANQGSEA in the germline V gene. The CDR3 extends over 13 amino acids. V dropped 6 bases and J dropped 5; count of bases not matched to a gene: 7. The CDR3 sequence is CSVGGQGPETQYF. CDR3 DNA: TGCAGCGTGGGTGGACAGGGGCCTGAGACCCAGTACTTC.

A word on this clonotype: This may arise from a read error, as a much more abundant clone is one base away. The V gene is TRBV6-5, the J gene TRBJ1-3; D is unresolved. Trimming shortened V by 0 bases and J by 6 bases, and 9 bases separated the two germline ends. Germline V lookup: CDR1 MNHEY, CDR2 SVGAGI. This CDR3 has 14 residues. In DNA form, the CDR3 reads TGTGCCAGCAGTTACTCGAGCACCGTAAACACCATATATTTT. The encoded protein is CASSYSSTVNTIYF.

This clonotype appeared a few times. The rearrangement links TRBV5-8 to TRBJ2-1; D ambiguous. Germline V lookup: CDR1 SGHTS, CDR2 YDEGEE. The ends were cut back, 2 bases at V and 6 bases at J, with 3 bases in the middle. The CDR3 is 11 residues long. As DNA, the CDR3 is TGTGCCAGCAGCTTCGCCAATGAGCAGTTCTTC. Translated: CASSFANEQFF.

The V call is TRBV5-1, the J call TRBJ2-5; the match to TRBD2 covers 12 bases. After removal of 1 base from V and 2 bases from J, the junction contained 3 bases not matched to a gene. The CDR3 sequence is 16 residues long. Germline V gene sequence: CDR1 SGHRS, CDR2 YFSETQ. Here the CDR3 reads CASSLMLAGGQETQYF. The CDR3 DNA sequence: TGCGCCAGCAGCTTGATGCTAGCGGGGGGGCAAGAGACCCAGTACTTC.

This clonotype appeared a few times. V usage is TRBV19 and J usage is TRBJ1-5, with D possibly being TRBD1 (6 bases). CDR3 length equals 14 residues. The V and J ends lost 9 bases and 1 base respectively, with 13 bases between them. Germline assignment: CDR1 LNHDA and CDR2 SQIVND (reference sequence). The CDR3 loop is CASQGLGSNQPQHF. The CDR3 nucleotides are TGTGCCAGCCAGGGGCTTGGGAGCAATCAGCCCCAGCATTTT.

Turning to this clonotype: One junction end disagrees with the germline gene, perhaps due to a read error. CDR3 sequence reads: CDSSLMGSADTQYF. The CDR3 bases are TGTGACAGCAGCCTTATGGGGTCGGCAGATACGCAGTATTTT. V is TRBV7-9 and J is TRBJ2-3, with D uncertain. The CDR3 has 14 residues. Germline V lookup: CDR1 SEHNR, CDR2 FQNEAQ (reference sequence). The whole variable domain, filled in from reference TRBV7-9 and TRBJ2-3, reads DTGVSQNPRHKITKRGQNVTFRCDPISEHNRLYWYRQTLGQGPEFLTYFQNEAQLEKSRLLSDRFSAERPKGSFSTLEIQRTEQGDSAMYLCDSSLMGSADTQYFGPGTRLTVL.

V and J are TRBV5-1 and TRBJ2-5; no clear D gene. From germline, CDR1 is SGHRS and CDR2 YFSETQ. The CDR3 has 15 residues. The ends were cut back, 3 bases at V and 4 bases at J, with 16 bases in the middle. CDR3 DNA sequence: TGCGCCAGCAGCTCGGACCCATCTTTTACAGAGACCCAGTACTTC. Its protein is CASSSDPSFTETQYF.

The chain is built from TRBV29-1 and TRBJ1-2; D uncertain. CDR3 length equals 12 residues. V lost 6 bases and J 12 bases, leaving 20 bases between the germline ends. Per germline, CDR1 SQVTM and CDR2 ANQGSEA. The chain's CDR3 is CSVEKEGVVHTF. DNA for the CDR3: TGCAGCGTGGAGAAGGAAGGAGTTGTTCACACCTTC. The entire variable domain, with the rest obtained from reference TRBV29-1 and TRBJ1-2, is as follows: SAVISQKPSRDICQRGTSLTIQCQVDSQVTMMFWYRQQPGQSLTLIATANQGSEATYESGFVIDKFPISRPNLTFSTLTVSNMSPEDSSIYLCSVEKEGVVHTFGSGTRLTVV.

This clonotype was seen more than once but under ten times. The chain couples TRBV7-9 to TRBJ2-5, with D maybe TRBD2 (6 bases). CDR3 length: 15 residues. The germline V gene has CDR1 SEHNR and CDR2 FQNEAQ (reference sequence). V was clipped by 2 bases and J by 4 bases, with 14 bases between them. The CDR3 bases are TGTGCCAGCAGCTTACCGCGGGGATATCGAGAGACCCAGTACTTC. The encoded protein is CASSLPRGYRETQYF.